What follows are 32 T cell receptor beta chains derived from one specimen sequenced in a study of shared clonotypes between healthy human individuals. Sequencing used immunoSEQ multiplex PCR; TCRdb keeps in-frame clones, though not all of them. The table includes about 380,000 clones, about 96% detected once. Material for sequencing was memory CD8+ T cells sorted from blood. Noted subset: CD45RO+ cells pooled with CCR7-negative TemRA cells. These receptors came from a man aged 25-45 years in good health.

The chain recombines TRBV27 with TRBJ1-1; D uncertain. CDR3 length equals 14 residues. Per germline, CDR1 MNHEY and CDR2 SMNVEV (reference sequence). Trimming pared 4 bases from V and 6 bases from J, leaving 15 bases between. The CDR3 DNA is TGTGCCAGCAGTTCCCCGGGCCGTGGACCTGAAGCTTTCTTT. Amino acids: CASSSPGRGPEAFF.

The gene calls are TRBV1 and TRBJ2-1; TRBD2, the D gene given by the table, was not confirmed from the DNA. TRBV1 is marked as a pseudogene. The CDR3 is 14 residues long. CDR3 loop: CTSPERFEGNEQFF. In DNA form, the CDR3 reads TGCACCAGCCCTGAGAGGTTTGAGGGCAATGAGCAGTTCTTC.

V is TRBV10-3 and J is TRBJ1-2; D remains unclear. The CDR3 sequence is 11 residues long. In germline, CDR1 is ENHRY, CDR2 SYGVKD. V lost 1 base and J lost 5, with 2 bases in between. The CDR3 is CAISEFYGYTF. The CDR3 DNA reads TGTGCCATCAGTGAGTTTTATGGCTACACCTTC.

This chain connects TRBV5-6 to TRBJ2-7; D gene uncertain. This CDR3 is 13 amino acids long. Trimming took 0 bases from V and 3 from J, leaving 7 bases between them. Germline CDR1 reads SGHDT; CDR2 reads YYEEEE. The CDR3 loop reads CASSLDMGYEQYF. The CDR3 DNA reads TGTGCCAGCAGCTTGGATATGGGCTACGAGCAGTACTTC. Variable domain in full (rest from reference TRBV5-6 and TRBJ2-7): DAGVTQSPTHLIKTRGQQVTLRCSPKSGHDTVSWYQQALGQGPQFIFQYYEEEERQRGNFPDRFSGHQFPNYSSELNVNALLLGDSALYLCASSLDMGYEQYFGPGTRLTVT.

This chain uses TRBV18 with TRBJ2-4, with D possibly matching TRBD2 (6 bases). V lost 3 bases to trimming and J lost 7 bases, with 13 bases between them. CDR1 KGHSH and CDR2 LQKENI come from the germline V gene. The CDR3 consists of 14 residues. For the CDR3, the DNA is TGTGCCAGCTCACCGACCGGAGGGCTGAACATTCAGTACTTC. Amino acid sequence: CASSPTGGLNIQYF.

The J gene is TRBJ2-7, the V gene TRBV27, with D tentatively TRBD2 (7 bases). CDR3 length equals 15 residues. CDR1 MNHEY and CDR2 SMNVEV come from the germline V gene (reference sequence). V lost 0 bases, J lost 4 bases, and 13 bases lay in between. The CDR3 here is CASSLSRGGGYEQYF. CDR3 coding DNA: TGTGCCAGCAGTTTATCGAGGGGAGGGGGATACGAGCAGTACTTC.

V gene TRBV5-1 combines with J gene TRBJ2-1, with D unclear. The V end lost 1 base, the J end lost 6 bases, and 11 bases lay between the germline ends. The CDR3 runs 14 residues. Germline V gene lookup returns CDR1 SGHRS and CDR2 YFSETQ. The CDR3 coding sequence is TGCGCCAGCAGCTTGATCGGAAATTTCAATGAGCAGTTCTTC. This gives the protein CASSLIGNFNEQFF.

The chain links TRBV7-2 to TRBJ2-1; 8 bases are shared with TRBD2. The germline V gene has CDR1 SGHTA and CDR2 FQGNSA. Unmatched junction bases numbered 11, after V lost 1 base and J lost 3 bases. This CDR3 contains 18 residues. As DNA, the CDR3 is TGTGCCAGCAGCTTAGGTTTAGGTACCGGGACTAGCTACAATGAGCAGTTCTTC. Protein product: CASSLGLGTGTSYNEQFF.

The chain is built from TRBV11-3 and TRBJ1-1; D is possibly TRBD1 (5 bases). Deletions cut 1 base from V and 5 bases from J, with 11 bases between. The CDR3 sequence is 14 residues long. Germline-derived CDR1 and CDR2 are SGHNT and YENEEA. CDR3 region: CASSLAPRGTEAFF. Here the CDR3 DNA reads TGTGCCAGCAGCTTAGCTCCACGGGGGACTGAAGCTTTCTTT.

The CDR3, as DNA: TGTGCCAGCAGTTTAATAACTAGCGGGAGGGGCGCAGATACGCAGTATTTT. It encodes CASSLITSGRGADTQYF. The V call is TRBV27, the J call TRBJ2-3; 13 bases match TRBD2. The V and J ends lost 2 bases and 4 bases, in that order; junction bases with no gene match: 6. CDR3 size: 17 residues. Germline values: CDR1 MNHEY, CDR2 SMNVEV (reference sequence).

The rearrangement links TRBV7-9 to TRBJ2-4; possibly TRBD1 for D (6 bases). Per the germline V gene, CDR1 is SEHNR and CDR2 is FQNEAQ (reference sequence). With 3 bases removed from V and 1 base from J, the gap between germline ends came to 13 bases. The CDR3 contains 16 residues. The CDR3 DNA is TGTGCCAGCAGCTTTTTCAGAACAGGGGCCAAAAACATTCAGTACTTC. Protein sequence: CASSFFRTGAKNIQYF.

The sample holds one count of this clone. This CDR3 is CASSLDSYPYRGEEQYF. CDR3 nucleotides: TGTGCCAGCAGCTTAGATTCCTACCCGTATCGGGGGGAAGAGCAGTACTTC. The chain uses TRBV11-2 and TRBJ2-7; 7 bases line up with TRBD2. V was pared by 0 bases and J by 7 bases, with 15 bases of the junction left unmatched. The CDR3 loop spans 17 amino acids. Germline CDR1 reads SGHAT; CDR2 reads FQNNGV.

The count of this clone is one. The rearrangement uses TRBV2 and TRBJ2-1; maybe TRBD2 (6 bases). Trimming left V 8 bases short and J 11 bases short, with 19 bases between. CDR3 size: 13 residues. CDR1 and CDR2 (germline): SNHLY, FYNNEI. The DNA for the CDR3 is TGTGCCAGCGACCCCTTAGGGACTCGAAAGCAGTTCTTC. This encodes CASDPLGTRKQFF. Filled out from reference TRBV2 and TRBJ2-1, the complete variable domain reads EPEVTQTPSHQVTQMGQEVILRCVPISNHLYFYWYRQILGQKVEFLVSFYNNEISEKSEIFDDQFSVERPDGSNFTLKIRSTKLEDSAMYFCASDPLGTRKQFFGPGTRLTVL.

The V call is TRBV29-1, the J call TRBJ2-2; 8 bases align to TRBD1. The trim removed 0 bases at V and 4 bases at J, leaving 4 bases unmatched. The CDR3 consists of 15 residues. Germline V gives CDR1 SQVTM, CDR2 ANQGSEA. The CDR3 DNA reads TGCAGCGTTGAAGAGGGAACAGGGGGCACCGGGGAGCTGTTTTTT. Amino acids: CSVEEGTGGTGELFF.

The rearrangement joins TRBV5-1 to TRBJ2-1; perhaps TRBD2 as D (5 bases). The CDR3 contains 15 residues. Germline CDR1 is SGHRS and CDR2 is YFSETQ. V was pared by 5 bases and J by 1 base, with 13 bases between. CDR3 nucleotides: TGCGCCAGCAGTCGAGCGGCCGAGTCCTACAATGAGCAGTTCTTC. Translated: CASSRAAESYNEQFF.

The rearrangement uses TRBV28 and TRBJ2-2; 12 bases map to TRBD2. After removal of 5 bases from V and 7 bases from J, the junction contained 2 bases not matched to a gene. The CDR3 consists of 14 residues. Per germline, CDR1 MDHEN and CDR2 SYDVKM. The CDR3: CASSRLAGDGELFF. The CDR3 DNA reads as TGTGCCAGCAGTCGACTAGCGGGAGACGGGGAGCTGTTTTTT.

The CDR3 region has the DNA TGCGCCAGCACATCCGGGGAACGGGAGCGGGACGAGCAGTACTTC. Its protein product is CASTSGERERDEQYF. The V and J genes are TRBV5-1 and TRBJ2-7, with D tentatively TRBD2 (6 bases). Germline CDR1 SGHRS, CDR2 YFSETQ. V was clipped by 6 bases and J by 5 bases, with 21 bases between them. CDR3 length: 15 residues. The whole variable domain, filled in from reference TRBV5-1 and TRBJ2-7, reads KAGVTQTPRYLIKTRGQQVTLSCSPISGHRSVSWYQQTPGQGLQFLFEYFSETQRNKGNFPGRFSGRQFSNSRSEMNVSTLELGDSALYLCASTSGERERDEQYFGPGTRLTVT.

The rearrangement joins TRBV7-2 to TRBJ2-5, with 8 bases matching TRBD1. The germline V gene has CDR1 SGHTA and CDR2 FQGNSA. J lost 7 bases, V lost 4 bases, and 8 bases had no gene match. CDR3 length equals 14 residues. CDR3 loop: CASSYGQGRGTQYF. Written as DNA, the CDR3 is TGTGCCAGCAGCTACGGACAGGGCAGAGGGACCCAGTACTTC.

The J gene is TRBJ2-5, the V gene TRBV4-2, with D possibly matching TRBD2 (5 bases). V was trimmed by 1 base and J by 7 bases, leaving 16 bases between them. The germline CDR1 and CDR2 sequences are LGHNA and YNFKEQ. This CDR3 contains 15 residues. The CDR3 nucleotides are TGTGCCAGCAGCCAAGCTGCCCACCTTCGGGGGACCCAGTACTTC. This sequence encodes CASSQAAHLRGTQYF.

V gene TRBV11-2 combines with J gene TRBJ2-2, with D maybe TRBD1 (6 bases). CDR1 SGHAT and CDR2 FQNNGV come from the germline V gene. This CDR3 spans 13 amino acids. Trimming took 0 bases from V and 13 from J, leaving 12 bases between them. The CDR3 here is CASSLELQGWLFF. The CDR3 nucleotides read TGTGCCAGCAGCTTAGAACTACAGGGATGGCTGTTTTTT. Combining the CDR3 with reference TRBV11-2 and TRBJ2-2 gives the whole variable domain EAGVAQSPRYKIIEKRQSVAFWCNPISGHATLYWYQQILGQGPKLLIQFQNNGVVDDSQLPKDRFSAERLKGVDSTLKIQPAKLEDSAVYLCASSLELQGWLFFGEGSRLTVL.

Here the CDR3 reads CASSVGGNKYGYTF. CDR3 in DNA: TGTGCCAGCAGTGTAGGAGGGAATAAATATGGCTACACCTTC. J is TRBJ1-2 and V is TRBV6-1; D gene uncertain. This CDR3 comprises 14 residues. The V and J ends lost 4 bases and 5 bases respectively, with 14 bases between them. From germline, CDR1 is MNHNS and CDR2 SASEGT.

The chain is built from TRBV28 and TRBJ2-7, with 7 bases aligning to TRBD2. CDR3 length: 16 residues. Germline V gives CDR1 MDHEN, CDR2 SYDVKM. With V trimmed by 6 bases and J by 5 bases, 16 bases remained unmatched. CDR3 amino acids: CASSPLIGGSIDEQYF. Written as DNA, the CDR3 is TGTGCCAGCAGCCCTCTAATCGGCGGGAGCATCGACGAGCAGTACTTC.

V usage is TRBV15 and J usage is TRBJ1-1; no clear D gene. Germline V CDR1 and CDR2: LNHNV, YYDKDF (reference sequence). This CDR3 is 13 amino acids long. V lost 2 bases and J 3 bases, leaving 7 bases between the germline ends. CDR3 sequence reads: CATSRRGYTEAFF. In DNA, the CDR3 is TGTGCCACCAGCAGACGGGGATACACTGAAGCTTTCTTT.

The chain joins TRBV7-2 to TRBJ2-3; a weak D match, TRBD1 (5 bases). Trimming left V 3 bases short and J 1 base short, with 11 bases between. In germline, CDR1 is SGHTA, CDR2 FQGNSA. This CDR3 has 15 amino acids. This chain's CDR3 is CASSFPGRGTDTQYF. CDR3 DNA: TGTGCCAGCAGCTTCCCAGGCAGGGGCACAGATACGCAGTATTTT.

The gene calls are TRBV10-2 and TRBJ2-7, with 9 positions matching TRBD1. The V gene's germline CDR1 is WSHSY and CDR2 SAAADI. V lost 6 bases, J lost 6 bases, and 9 bases stayed unmatched. The CDR3 sequence is 14 residues long. CDR3 nucleotides: TGCGCCAGCAGCGGGGACAGGGTGGGTTCCGAGCAGTACTTC. This sequence encodes CASSGDRVGSEQYF.

The chain is built from TRBV4-1 and TRBJ1-2, with D uncertain. With 1 base removed from V and 8 bases from J, the gap between germline ends came to 14 bases. The CDR3 totals 14 residues. Germline assignment: CDR1 MGHRA and CDR2 YSYEKL. This CDR3 is CASSQAPTSGGYTF. The CDR3 DNA reads as TGCGCCAGCAGCCAAGCCCCGACGAGCGGGGGCTACACCTTC.

The V and J genes are TRBV5-8 and TRBJ1-2, with unresolved D. Germline V gene data show CDR1 as SGHTS and CDR2 as YDEGEE. This CDR3 contains 12 residues. Trimming pared 2 bases from V and 8 bases from J, leaving 10 bases between. CDR3 amino acids: CASSFGSGGYTF. The DNA of the CDR3 is TGTGCCAGCAGCTTTGGGTCGGGGGGCTACACCTTC.

The chain employs TRBV10-3 and TRBJ1-1, with D perhaps TRBD1 (5 bases). Germline CDR1 reads ENHRY; CDR2 reads SYGVKD. V dropped 4 bases and J dropped 8 bases, with 8 bases sitting between them. The CDR3 is made up of 11 amino acids. CDR3 coding DNA: TGTGCCATCAGTGTGGGGCAGGAAGCTTTCTTT. Translating gives CAISVGQEAFF.

This clone was recorded once. Here the CDR3 reads CASSFRGGVDTQYF. CDR3 sequence (DNA): TGTGCCAGCAGCTTCAGAGGGGGGGTTGATACGCAGTATTTT. The rearrangement links TRBV7-8 to TRBJ2-3; D is perhaps TRBD2 (7 bases). V gave up 3 bases and J gave up 6 bases, with 13 bases separating them. The CDR3 runs to 14 residues. Per germline, CDR1 SGHVS and CDR2 FQNEAQ.

This chain uses TRBV30 with TRBJ2-1; D call uncertain. Germline V gene lookup returns CDR1 GTSNPN and CDR2 SVGIG (reference sequence). V was shortened by 8 bases and J by 8 bases, with 13 bases between the two germline ends. The CDR3 has 11 amino acids. CDR3 sequence: CAVSVLHEQFF. The CDR3 DNA sequence: TGTGCCGTAAGTGTTTTGCATGAGCAGTTCTTC.

J is TRBJ2-5 and V is TRBV7-9; TRBD2 agrees at 14 bases. The CDR3 totals 17 residues. The V segment lost 2 bases and the J segment 2 bases; nucleotides outside the gene matches: 4. Germline loops: CDR1 SEHNR, CDR2 FQNEAQ (reference sequence). CDR3: CASSLPRLAGGQETQYF. The CDR3 DNA follows: TGTGCCAGCAGCTTACCAAGACTAGCGGGAGGGCAAGAGACCCAGTACTTC. The full variable domain, completed using reference TRBV7-9 and TRBJ2-5, is DTGVSQNPRHKITKRGQNVTFRCDPISEHNRLYWYRQTLGQGPEFLTYFQNEAQLEKSRLLSDRFSAERPKGSFSTLEIQRTEQGDSAMYLCASSLPRLAGGQETQYFGPGTRLLVL.

The genes are TRBV5-1 and TRBJ2-7; 8 nucleotides line up with TRBD2. The CDR3 extends over 14 amino acids. Germline assignment: CDR1 SGHRS and CDR2 YFSETQ. After removal of 1 base from V and 3 bases from J, the junction contained 3 bases not matched to a gene. CDR3: CASSLTSGFYEQYF. Here the CDR3 DNA reads TGCGCCAGCAGCTTGACTAGCGGATTCTACGAGCAGTACTTC.